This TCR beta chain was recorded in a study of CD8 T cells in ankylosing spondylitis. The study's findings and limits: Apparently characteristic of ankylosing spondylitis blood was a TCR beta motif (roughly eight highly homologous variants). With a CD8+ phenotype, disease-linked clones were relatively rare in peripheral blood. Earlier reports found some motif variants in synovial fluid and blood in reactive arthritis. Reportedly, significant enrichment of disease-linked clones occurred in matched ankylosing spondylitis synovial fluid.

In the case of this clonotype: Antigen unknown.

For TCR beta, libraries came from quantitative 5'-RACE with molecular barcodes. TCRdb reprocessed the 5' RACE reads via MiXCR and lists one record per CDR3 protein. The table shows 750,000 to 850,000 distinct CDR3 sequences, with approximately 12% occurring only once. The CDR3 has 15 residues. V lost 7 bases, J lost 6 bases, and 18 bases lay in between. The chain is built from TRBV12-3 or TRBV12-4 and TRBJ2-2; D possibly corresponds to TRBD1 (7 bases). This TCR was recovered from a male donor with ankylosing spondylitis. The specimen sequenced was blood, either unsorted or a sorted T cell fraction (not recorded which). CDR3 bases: TGTGCCAGCACCCTAAGTGGCAGGGGGGCCGGGGAGCTGTTTTTT. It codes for CASTLSGRGAGELFF.